This T cell receptor (beta chain) emerged from a study of T cell changes during pregnancy in multiple sclerosis. The CDR3 contains 16 residues. In germline, CDR1 is LNHDA, CDR2 SQIVND (reference sequence). V lost 0 bases to trimming and J lost 3 bases; unmatched junction nucleotides: 5. Measured with immunoSEQ multiplex PCR; TCRdb has only the in-frame clones, and not every one. Seen here are 65,000 to 90,000 clones, 80% to 95% observed once, and the top ten hold about 2.3%. The receptor was derived from a female donor with multiple sclerosis, enrolled in a pregnancy study. This chain joins TRBV19 and TRBJ2-1, with 7 bases lining up with TRBD2. The input for sequencing was peripheral blood, taken before pregnancy. Here the CDR3 reads CASSIDTGRIYNEQFF. The CDR3 DNA sequence: TGTGCCAGTAGTATAGATACCGGGAGGATCTACAATGAGCAGTTCTTC.